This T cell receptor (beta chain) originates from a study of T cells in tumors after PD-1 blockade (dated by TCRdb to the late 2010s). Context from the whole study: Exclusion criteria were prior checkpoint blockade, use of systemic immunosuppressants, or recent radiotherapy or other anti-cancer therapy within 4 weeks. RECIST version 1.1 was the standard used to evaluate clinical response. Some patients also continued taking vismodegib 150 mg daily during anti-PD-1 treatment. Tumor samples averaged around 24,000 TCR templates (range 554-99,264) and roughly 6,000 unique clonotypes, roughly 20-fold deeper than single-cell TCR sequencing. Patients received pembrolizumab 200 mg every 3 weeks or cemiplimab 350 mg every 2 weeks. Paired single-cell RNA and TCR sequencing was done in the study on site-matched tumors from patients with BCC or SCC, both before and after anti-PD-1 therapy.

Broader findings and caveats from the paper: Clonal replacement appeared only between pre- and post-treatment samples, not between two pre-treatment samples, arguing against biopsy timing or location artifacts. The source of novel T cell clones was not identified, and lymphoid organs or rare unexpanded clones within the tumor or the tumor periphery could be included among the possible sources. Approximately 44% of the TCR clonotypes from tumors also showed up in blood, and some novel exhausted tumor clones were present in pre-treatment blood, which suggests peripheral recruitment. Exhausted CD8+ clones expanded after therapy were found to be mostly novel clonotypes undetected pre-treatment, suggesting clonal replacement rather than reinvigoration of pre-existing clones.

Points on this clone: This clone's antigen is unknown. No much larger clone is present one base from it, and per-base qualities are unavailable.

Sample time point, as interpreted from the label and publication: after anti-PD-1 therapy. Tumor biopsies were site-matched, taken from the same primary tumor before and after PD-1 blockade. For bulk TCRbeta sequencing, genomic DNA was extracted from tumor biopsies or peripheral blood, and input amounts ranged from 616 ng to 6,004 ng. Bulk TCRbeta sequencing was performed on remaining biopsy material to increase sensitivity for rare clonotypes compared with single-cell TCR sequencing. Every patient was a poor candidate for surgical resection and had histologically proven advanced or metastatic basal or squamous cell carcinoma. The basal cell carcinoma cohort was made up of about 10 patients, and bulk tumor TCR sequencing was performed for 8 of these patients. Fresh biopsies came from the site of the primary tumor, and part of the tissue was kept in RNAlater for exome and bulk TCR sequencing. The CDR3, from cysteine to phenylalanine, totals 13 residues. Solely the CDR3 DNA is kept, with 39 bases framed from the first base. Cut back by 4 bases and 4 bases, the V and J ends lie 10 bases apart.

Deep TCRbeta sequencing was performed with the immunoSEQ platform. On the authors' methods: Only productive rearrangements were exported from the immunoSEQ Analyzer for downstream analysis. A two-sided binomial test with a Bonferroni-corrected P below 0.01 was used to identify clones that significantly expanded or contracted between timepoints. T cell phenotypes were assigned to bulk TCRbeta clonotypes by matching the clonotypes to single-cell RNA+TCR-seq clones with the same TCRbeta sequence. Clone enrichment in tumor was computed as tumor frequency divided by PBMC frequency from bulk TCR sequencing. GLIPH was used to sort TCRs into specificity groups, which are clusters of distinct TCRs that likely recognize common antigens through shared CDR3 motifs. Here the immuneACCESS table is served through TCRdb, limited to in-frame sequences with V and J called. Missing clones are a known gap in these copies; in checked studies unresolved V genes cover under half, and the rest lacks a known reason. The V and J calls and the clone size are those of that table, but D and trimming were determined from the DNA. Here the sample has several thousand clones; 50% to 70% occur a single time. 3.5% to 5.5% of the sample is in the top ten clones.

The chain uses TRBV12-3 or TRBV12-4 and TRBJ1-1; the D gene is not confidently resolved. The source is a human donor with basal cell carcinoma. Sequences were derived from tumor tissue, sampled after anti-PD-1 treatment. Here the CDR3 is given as CASSSGEGTEAFF. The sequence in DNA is TGTGCCAGCAGTTCGGGTGAGGGCACTGAAGCTTTCTTT.